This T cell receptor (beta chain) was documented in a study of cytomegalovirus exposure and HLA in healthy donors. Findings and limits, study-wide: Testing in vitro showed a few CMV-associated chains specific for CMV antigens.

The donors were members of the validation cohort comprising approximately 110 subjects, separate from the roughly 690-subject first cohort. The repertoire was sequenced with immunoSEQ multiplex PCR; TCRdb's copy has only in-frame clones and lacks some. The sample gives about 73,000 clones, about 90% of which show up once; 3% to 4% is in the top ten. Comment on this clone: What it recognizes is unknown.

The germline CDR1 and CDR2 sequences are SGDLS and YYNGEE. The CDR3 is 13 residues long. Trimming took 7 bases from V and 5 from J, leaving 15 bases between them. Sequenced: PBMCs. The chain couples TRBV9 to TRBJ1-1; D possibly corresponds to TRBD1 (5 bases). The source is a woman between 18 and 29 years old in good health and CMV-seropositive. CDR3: CASRQVGGTEAFF. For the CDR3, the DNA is TGTGCCAGCCGTCAGGTGGGGGGAACTGAAGCTTTCTTT.